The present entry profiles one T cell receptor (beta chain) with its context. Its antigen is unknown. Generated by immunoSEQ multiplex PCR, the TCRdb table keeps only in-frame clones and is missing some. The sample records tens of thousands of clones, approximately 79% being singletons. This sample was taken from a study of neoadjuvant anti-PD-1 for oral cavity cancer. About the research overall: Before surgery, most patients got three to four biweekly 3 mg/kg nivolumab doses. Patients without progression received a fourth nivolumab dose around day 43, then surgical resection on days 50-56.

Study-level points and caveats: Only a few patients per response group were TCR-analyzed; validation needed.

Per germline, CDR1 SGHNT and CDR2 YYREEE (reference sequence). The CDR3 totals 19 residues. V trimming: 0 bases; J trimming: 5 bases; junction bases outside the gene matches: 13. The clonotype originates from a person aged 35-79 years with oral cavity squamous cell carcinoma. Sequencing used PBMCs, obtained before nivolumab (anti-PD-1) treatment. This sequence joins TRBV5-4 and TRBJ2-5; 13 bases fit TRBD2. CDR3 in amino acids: CASSLGGLAGVSLKETQYF. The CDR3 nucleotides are TGTGCCAGCAGCTTGGGAGGACTAGCGGGGGTGTCGTTAAAGGAGACCCAGTACTTC.